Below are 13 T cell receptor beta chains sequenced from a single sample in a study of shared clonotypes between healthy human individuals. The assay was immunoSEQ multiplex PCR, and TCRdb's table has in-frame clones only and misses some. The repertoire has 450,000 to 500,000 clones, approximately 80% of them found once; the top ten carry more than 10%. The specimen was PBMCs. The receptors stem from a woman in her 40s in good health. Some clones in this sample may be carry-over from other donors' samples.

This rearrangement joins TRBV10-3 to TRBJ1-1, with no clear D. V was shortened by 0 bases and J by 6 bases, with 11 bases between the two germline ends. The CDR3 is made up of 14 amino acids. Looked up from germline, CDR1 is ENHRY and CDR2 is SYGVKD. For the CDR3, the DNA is TGTGCCATCAGTGAGTCAGGCGGGGAGCCTGAAGCTTTCTTT. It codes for CAISESGGEPEAFF.

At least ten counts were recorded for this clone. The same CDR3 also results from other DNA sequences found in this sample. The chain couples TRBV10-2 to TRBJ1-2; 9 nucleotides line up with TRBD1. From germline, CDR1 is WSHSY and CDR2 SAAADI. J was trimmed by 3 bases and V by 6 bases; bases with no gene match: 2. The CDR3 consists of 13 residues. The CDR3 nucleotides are TGCGCCAGCAGCCGACAGGGGGACTATGGCTACACCTTC. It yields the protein CASSRQGDYGYTF.

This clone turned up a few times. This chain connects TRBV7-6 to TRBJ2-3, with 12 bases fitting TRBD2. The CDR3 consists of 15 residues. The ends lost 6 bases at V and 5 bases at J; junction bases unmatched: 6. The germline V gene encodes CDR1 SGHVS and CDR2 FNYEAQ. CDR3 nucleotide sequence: TGTGCCAGCAGTCCTAGCGGGAGGGCCTTAGATACGCAGTATTTT. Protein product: CASSPSGRALDTQYF.

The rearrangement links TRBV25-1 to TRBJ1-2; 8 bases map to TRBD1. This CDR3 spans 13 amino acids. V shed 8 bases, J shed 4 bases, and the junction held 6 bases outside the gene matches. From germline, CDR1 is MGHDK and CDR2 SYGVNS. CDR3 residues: CASGDRGVYGYTF. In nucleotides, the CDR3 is TGTGCCAGCGGCGACAGGGGCGTCTATGGCTACACCTTC.

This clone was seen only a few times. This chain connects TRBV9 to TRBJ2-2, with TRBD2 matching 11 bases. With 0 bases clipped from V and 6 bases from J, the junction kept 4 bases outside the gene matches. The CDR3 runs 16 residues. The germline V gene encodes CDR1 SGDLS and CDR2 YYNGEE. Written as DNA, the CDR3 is TGTGCCAGCAGCGTAGTTGTACTAGCGGGAGCCGGGGAGCTGTTTTTT. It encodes CASSVVVLAGAGELFF.

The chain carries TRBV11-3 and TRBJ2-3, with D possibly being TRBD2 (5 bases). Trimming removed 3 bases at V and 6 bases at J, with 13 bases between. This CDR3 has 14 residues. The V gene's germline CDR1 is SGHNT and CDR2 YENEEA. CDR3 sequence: CASSFTARGDTQYF. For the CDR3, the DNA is TGTGCCAGCAGCTTCACCGCACGGGGTGATACGCAGTATTTT. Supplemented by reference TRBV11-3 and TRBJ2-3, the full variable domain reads EAGVVQSPRYKIIEKKQPVAFWCNPISGHNTLYWYLQNLGQGPELLIRYENEEAVDDSQLPKDRFSAERLKGVDSTLKIQPAELGDSAVYLCASSFTARGDTQYFGPGTRLTVL.

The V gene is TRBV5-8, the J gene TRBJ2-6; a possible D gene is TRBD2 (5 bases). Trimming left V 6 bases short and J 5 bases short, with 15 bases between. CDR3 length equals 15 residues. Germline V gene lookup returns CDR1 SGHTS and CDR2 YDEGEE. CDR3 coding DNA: TGTGCCAGCACCACTCCGGGGTTTTGGGCCAACGTCCTGACTTTC. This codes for CASTTPGFWANVLTF.

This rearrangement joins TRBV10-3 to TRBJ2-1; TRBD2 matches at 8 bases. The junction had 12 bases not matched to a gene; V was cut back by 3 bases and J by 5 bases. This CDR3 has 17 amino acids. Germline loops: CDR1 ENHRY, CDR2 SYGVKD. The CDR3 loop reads CAISEGIAGRGNNEQFF. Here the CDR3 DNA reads TGTGCCATCAGTGAAGGGATAGCGGGAAGGGGCAACAATGAGCAGTTCTTC.

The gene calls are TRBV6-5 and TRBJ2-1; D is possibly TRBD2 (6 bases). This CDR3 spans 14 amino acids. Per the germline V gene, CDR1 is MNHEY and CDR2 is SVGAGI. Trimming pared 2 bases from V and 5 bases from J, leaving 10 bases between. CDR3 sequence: CASSYAGSHNEQFF. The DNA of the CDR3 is TGTGCCAGCAGTTACGCGGGGTCCCACAATGAGCAGTTCTTC.

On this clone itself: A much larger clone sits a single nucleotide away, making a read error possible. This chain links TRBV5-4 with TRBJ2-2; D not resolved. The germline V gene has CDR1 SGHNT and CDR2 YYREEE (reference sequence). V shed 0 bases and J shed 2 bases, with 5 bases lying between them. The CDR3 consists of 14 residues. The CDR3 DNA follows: TGTGCCAGCAGCTTGGGACATAACACCGGGGAGCTGTTTTTT. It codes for CASSLGHNTGELFF.

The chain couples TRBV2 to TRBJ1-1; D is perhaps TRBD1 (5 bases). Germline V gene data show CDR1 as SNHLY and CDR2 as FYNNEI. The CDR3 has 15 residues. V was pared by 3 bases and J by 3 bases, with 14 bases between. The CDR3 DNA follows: TGTGCCAGCAGTGATTGGGGGGATAGGTACACTGAAGCTTTCTTT. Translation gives CASSDWGDRYTEAFF.

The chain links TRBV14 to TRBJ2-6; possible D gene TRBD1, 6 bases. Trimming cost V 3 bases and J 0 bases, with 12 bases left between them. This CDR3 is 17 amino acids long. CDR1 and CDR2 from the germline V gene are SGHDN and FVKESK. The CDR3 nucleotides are TGTGCCAGCAGCCATTACAGGGCCAGCTCTGGGGCCAACGTCCTGACTTTC. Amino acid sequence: CASSHYRASSGANVLTF. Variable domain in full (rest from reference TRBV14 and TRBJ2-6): EAGVTQFPSHSVIEKGQTVTLRCDPISGHDNLYWYRRVMGKEIKFLLHFVKESKQDESGMPNNRFLAERTGGTYSTLKVQPAELEDSGVYFCASSHYRASSGANVLTFGAGSRLTVL.

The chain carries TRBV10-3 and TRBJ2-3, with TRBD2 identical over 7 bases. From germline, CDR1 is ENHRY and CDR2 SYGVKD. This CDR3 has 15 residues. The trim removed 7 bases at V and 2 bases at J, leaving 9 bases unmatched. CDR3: CAITSGLGNTDTQYF. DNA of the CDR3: TGTGCCATCACCTCCGGACTAGGGAACACAGATACGCAGTATTTT.